The clone carrying this T cell receptor beta chain was recorded at least ten times. The antigen is unknown. The TCR library protocol attached unique molecular identifiers to the individual cDNA molecules. MiXCR, applied by TCRdb to the 5' RACE reads, yields one record per CDR3 protein. This table has about 26,000 distinct CDR3 sequences, roughly 4% appearing once. This entry belongs to a study of early T cells in non-severe SARS-CoV-2 infection. At the level of the study: Whole-blood bulk RNA, unsorted, was sequenced, and chains were unpaired.

General study results and limits: Matching results from VDJdb favored anti-spike CD8 responses, leaving private and CD4 specificities undetected.

The TCR was taken from an adult who was a healthcare worker with PCR-confirmed SARS-CoV-2 infection or an uninfected control (not recorded which). Sequenced sample: whole blood.

The CDR3 DNA is TGCGCCAGCAGTCAATATAGACAGGAGAACACCGGGGAGCTGTTTTTT. Translating gives CASSQYRQENTGELFF. The rearrangement links TRBV23-1 to TRBJ2-2; tentatively, D is TRBD1 (6 bases). TRBV23-1 is designated an ORF whose function remains uncertain. The CDR3 contains 16 residues. The V gene lost 1 base and the J gene lost 1 base, with 10 bases spanning the gap.